This record looks at one TCR beta chain sequence and its context. Antigen: not known. The primer mix had 60 V beta and 13 J beta primers. TCRdb's copy holds only in-frame clones and misses some; the assay was immunoSEQ multiplex PCR. The sample shows approximately 84,000 clones, 86% of them seen only once. V trimming: 5 bases; J trimming: 5 bases; junction bases outside the gene matches: 7. The germline CDR1 and CDR2 sequences are SEHNR and FQNEAQ (reference sequence). This CDR3 contains 14 residues. PBMC were collected before vaccination, two weeks after the third vaccination, and at progression. The data originate from a study of glioma-infiltrating T cells after dendritic cell vaccination. Study background: Dendritic cell vaccination trial patients had either newly diagnosed or recurrent glioblastoma. Regarding the study as a whole: Few patients contributed both blood and tumor specimens.

This TCR was sampled from a human donor with glioblastoma. Sequenced material: blood, taken before dendritic cell vaccination. This sequence joins TRBV7-9 and TRBJ2-7; TRBD1 aligns across 9 bases. For the CDR3, the DNA is TGTGCCAGCAGCGGCAACAGGGGGCTCGACGAGCAGTACTTC. Translating it yields CASSGNRGLDEQYF.